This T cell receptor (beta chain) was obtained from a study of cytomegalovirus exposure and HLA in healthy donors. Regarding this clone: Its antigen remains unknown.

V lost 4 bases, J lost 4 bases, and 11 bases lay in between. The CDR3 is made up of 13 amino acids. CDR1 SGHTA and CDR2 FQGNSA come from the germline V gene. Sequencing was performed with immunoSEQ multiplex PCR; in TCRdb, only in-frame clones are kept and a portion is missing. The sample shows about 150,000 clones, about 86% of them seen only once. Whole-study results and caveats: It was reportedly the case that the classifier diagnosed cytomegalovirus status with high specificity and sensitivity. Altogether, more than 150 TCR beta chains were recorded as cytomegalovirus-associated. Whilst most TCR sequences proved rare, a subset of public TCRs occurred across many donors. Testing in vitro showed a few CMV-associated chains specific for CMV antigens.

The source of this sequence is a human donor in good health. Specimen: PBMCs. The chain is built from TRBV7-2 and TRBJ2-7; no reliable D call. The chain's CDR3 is CASSYPDLYEQYF. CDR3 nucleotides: TGTGCCAGCAGCTACCCTGACTTATACGAGCAGTACTTC.